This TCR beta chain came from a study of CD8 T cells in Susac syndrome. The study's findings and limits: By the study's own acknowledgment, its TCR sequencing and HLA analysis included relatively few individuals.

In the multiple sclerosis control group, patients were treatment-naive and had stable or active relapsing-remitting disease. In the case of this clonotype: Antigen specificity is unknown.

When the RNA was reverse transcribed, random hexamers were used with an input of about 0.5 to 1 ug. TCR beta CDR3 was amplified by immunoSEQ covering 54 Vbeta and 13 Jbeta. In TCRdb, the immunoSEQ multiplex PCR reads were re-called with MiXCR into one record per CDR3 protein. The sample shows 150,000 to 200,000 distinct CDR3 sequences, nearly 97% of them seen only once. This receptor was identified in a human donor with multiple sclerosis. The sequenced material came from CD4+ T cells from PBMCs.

DNA for the CDR3: TGTGCCAGGGGAGAGCAGTACTTC. Amino acids: CARGEQYF. The V call is TRBV27, the J call TRBJ2-7, with D hard to call. V was clipped by 9 bases and J by 7 bases, with 4 bases between them. CDR1 and CDR2 from the germline V gene are MNHEY and SMNVEV (reference sequence). This CDR3 has 8 amino acids.